This T cell receptor (beta chain) appears in the sequencing data of a study of early T cells in non-severe SARS-CoV-2 infection. Study background: The study sequenced bulk RNA from unsorted whole blood, with chains unpaired.

TCRdb passed the 5' RACE reads through MiXCR, listing each CDR3 protein once. The sample has 60,000 to 70,000 distinct CDR3 sequences; 8% to 9.5% are singletons. This clonotype has a handful of counts. This clonotype originated in an adult who was a healthcare worker with PCR-confirmed SARS-CoV-2 infection or an uninfected control (not recorded which). Sequenced input: whole blood.

CDR3: CASSQGFVLITSLGTDTQYF. The CDR3 DNA follows: TGTGCCAGCAGCCAAGGTTTTGTGCTTATTACTAGCTTGGGCACAGATACGCAGTATTTT. This chain joins TRBV3-1 and TRBJ2-3; maybe TRBD2 (6 bases). Trimming took off 1 base at V and 1 base at J, with 24 bases between the two ends. The CDR3 is made up of 20 amino acids. The V gene's germline CDR1 is LGHDT and CDR2 YNNKEL (reference sequence).